Below are 10 T cell receptor beta chains sequenced from a single sample in a study of T cell repertoires in cytomegalovirus infection. TCRdb called the reads again in MiXCR, with one record for every CDR3 protein. Here the sample spans some 300,000 distinct CDR3 sequences, 9.6% being singletons. The specimen was PBMCs. The receptors originated from a human donor in good health (CMV status not recorded). Some clones in this sample may be carry-over from other donors' samples.

This clonotype showed up just a few times. V is TRBV12-3 or TRBV12-4 and J is TRBJ2-3; D not resolved. The CDR3 extends over 14 amino acids. V shed 5 bases and J shed 2 bases, with 11 bases lying between them. The CDR3 DNA reads as TGTGCCAGCAGTCCTTCTTGGTACACAGATACGCAGTATTTT. Translation gives CASSPSWYTDTQYF.

This clonotype was counted many times. The CDR3 sequence: CAISGAGGPKRETQYF. CDR3 DNA sequence: TGTGCCATCAGTGGGGCAGGGGGCCCGAAAAGGGAGACCCAGTACTTC. The J gene is TRBJ2-5, the V gene TRBV10-3; 8 bases match TRBD1. The CDR3 has 16 residues. V shed 4 bases and J 5 bases; nucleotides not matched to a gene: 12. In germline, CDR1 is ENHRY, CDR2 SYGVKD.

This clonotype was counted ten times or more. V is TRBV6-2 or TRBV6-3 and J is TRBJ2-6; D is ambiguous. From germline, CDR1 is MNHEY and CDR2 SVGEGT. The CDR3 sequence is 14 residues long. The V end lost 4 bases, the J end lost 0 bases, and 4 bases lay between the germline ends. CDR3 region: CASSLISGANVLTF. The CDR3 DNA reads as TGTGCCAGCAGTTTGATCTCTGGGGCCAACGTCCTGACTTTC.

Many counts were recorded for this clonotype. This sequence joins TRBV4-3 and TRBJ1-4; D is ambiguous. CDR1 is LGHNA and CDR2 is YSLEER in the germline V gene. Trimming stripped 3 bases from V and 5 bases from J, with 13 bases between. This CDR3 contains 15 residues. The CDR3 DNA reads TGCGCCAGCAGCCAGGGCACCGGGCAAAATGAAAAACTGTTTTTT. Translated: CASSQGTGQNEKLFF.

This clonotype was observed many times. The chain combines TRBV6-1 with TRBJ1-5; 8 bases line up with TRBD1. Germline CDR1 and CDR2: MNHNS and SASEGT. V was clipped by 0 bases and J by 7 bases; unmatched bases: 5. The CDR3 extends over 15 amino acids. The CDR3 DNA reads as TGTGCCAGCAGTGAAGCAAAACAGGGGGTGCAGCCCCAGCATTTT. Amino acids: CASSEAKQGVQPQHF.

This clonotype was seen repeatedly, ten times or more. This sequence joins TRBV7-9 and TRBJ2-7; D possibly corresponds to TRBD1 (5 bases). V was shortened by 3 bases and J by 5 bases, with 11 bases between the two germline ends. The CDR3 has 13 amino acids. The germline V gene encodes CDR1 SEHNR and CDR2 FQNEAQ (reference sequence). This chain's CDR3 is CASSFDSVNEQYV. The CDR3 nucleotides are TGTGCCAGCAGCTTCGACAGTGTCAACGAGCAGTACGTC.

This clonotype occurred many times. The rearrangement joins TRBV29-1 to TRBJ1-2; 9 positions match TRBD1. CDR1 is SQVTM and CDR2 is ANQGSEA in the germline V gene. There are 14 residues in the CDR3. V shed 0 bases and J 3 bases; nucleotides not matched to a gene: 2. DNA for the CDR3: TGCAGCGTTGAAGATCGGGACAGGGACTATGGCTACACCTTC. Protein product: CSVEDRDRDYGYTF.

In its sample, this clonotype was seen many times. This chain connects TRBV28 to TRBJ2-1; 10 nucleotides agree with TRBD1. Trimming at V came to 6 bases and at J to 7 bases, leaving 3 bases not matched to a gene. The CDR3 length is 13 residues. Germline V gene data show CDR1 as MDHEN and CDR2 as SYDVKM. The CDR3, as DNA: TGTGCCAGCAGGGGACAGGGGAGGAATGAGCAGTTCTTC. Translation gives CASRGQGRNEQFF.

In its sample, this clonotype was seen many times. V and J are TRBV29-1 and TRBJ1-4, with TRBD1 as a possible D gene (6 bases). From germline, CDR1 is SQVTM and CDR2 ANQGSEA. CDR3 size: 14 residues. V was shortened by 5 bases and J by 5 bases, with 15 bases between the two germline ends. The CDR3 region is CSVLWGGDNEKLFF. In DNA form, the CDR3 reads TGCAGCGTTTTATGGGGGGGCGACAATGAAAAACTGTTTTTT.

This clonotype was seen many times. The chain recombines TRBV19 with TRBJ2-7, with 9 bases identical to TRBD1. This CDR3 spans 13 amino acids. Per germline, CDR1 LNHDA and CDR2 SQIVND (reference sequence). With 8 bases clipped from V and 5 bases from J, the junction kept 7 bases outside the gene matches. The CDR3 protein is CASSGTGSHEQYV. CDR3 DNA sequence: TGTGCCAGTTCCGGGACAGGGTCCCACGAGCAGTACGTC.